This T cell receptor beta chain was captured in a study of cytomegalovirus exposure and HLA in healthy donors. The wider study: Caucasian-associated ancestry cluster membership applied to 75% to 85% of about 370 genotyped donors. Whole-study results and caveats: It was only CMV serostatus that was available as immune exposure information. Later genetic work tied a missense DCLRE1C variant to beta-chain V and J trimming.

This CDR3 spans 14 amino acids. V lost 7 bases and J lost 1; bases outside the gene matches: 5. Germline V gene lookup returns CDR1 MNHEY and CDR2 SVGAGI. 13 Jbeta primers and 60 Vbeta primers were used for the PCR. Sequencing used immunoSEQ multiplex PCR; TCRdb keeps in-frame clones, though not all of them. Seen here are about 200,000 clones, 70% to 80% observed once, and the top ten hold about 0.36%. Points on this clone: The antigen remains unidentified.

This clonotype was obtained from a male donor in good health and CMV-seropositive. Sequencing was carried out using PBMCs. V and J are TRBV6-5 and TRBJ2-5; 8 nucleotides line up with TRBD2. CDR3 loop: CASKERGPQETQYF. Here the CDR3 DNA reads TGTGCCAGCAAGGAGCGGGGGCCCCAAGAGACCCAGTACTTC.